The rows below give T cell receptor beta chains drawn from one sample of a study of Ad26.COV2.S vaccination and SARS-CoV-2 variants. The method was immunoSEQ multiplex PCR; TCRdb's version includes in-frame clones alone and lacks a portion of them. The table includes hundreds of thousands of clones, 80% to 95% detected once. This material consisted of peripheral blood, taken in a trial of Ad26.COV2.S vaccine versus placebo. The source of these receptors is a person between 18 and 60 years old who received the Ad26.COV2.S COVID-19 vaccine or a placebo. Both conserved end residues are part of each CDR3. Size values are once, few and many counts, or a class for expanded clones, and some rows have none.

-,TRBV2,TRBJ2-5,CASSYDRGEETQYF
-,TRBV24-1,TRBJ2-2,CASTTGVGGELFF
-,TRBV7-6,TRBJ2-1,CASSSSSGTSGSNEQFF
once,TRBV19,TRBJ2-7,CASSIVGSSYEQYF
-,TRBV6-2/TRBV6-3,TRBJ2-5,CASSYLPGQGDSETQYF
once,TRBV19,TRBJ2-1,CATGTSGYNEQFF
-,TRBV12-3/TRBV12-4,TRBJ2-1,CASGLAGVNEQFF
-,TRBV2,TRBJ1-4,CASSVSWATNEKLFF
-,TRBV4-1,TRBJ2-1,CASNGPLVNEQFF
-,TRBV6-1,TRBJ1-5,CASSELADRGNSNQPQHF
-,TRBV11-2,TRBJ1-1,CASSPAAGGAFF
-,TRBV11-2,TRBJ1-5,CASSSGLNQPQHF
-,TRBV18,TRBJ1-1,CASSPGVGGRNTEAFF
-,TRBV6-5,TRBJ1-2,CASRSTGGDGYTF
-,TRBV5-1,TRBJ1-3,CASSLGTDSGNTIYF
once,TRBV14,TRBJ2-5,CASSQAGGLTLAGPSETQYF
-,TRBV20-1,TRBJ2-1,CSASVISSYNEQFF
-,TRBV6-2/TRBV6-3,TRBJ2-7,CASSYRVASGTFYEQYF
-,TRBV19,TRBJ1-4,CASSMGAKNEKLFF
once,TRBV11-2,TRBJ2-7,CASSWQGEQYF
-,TRBV24-1,TRBJ2-1,CARGGRCSYNEQFF
-,TRBV27,TRBJ2-2,CASPSGSDTGELFF
-,TRBV12-5,TRBJ1-5,CASGLAGGSQPQHF
-,TRBV7-8,TRBJ1-1,CASSHVSAMNTEAFF
-,TRBV30,TRBJ2-1,CAWFPRSDYIYNEQFF
-,TRBV2,TRBJ2-3,CASSERGDRAGDGTQYF
-,TRBV27,TRBJ1-3,CASSLHGPGNTIYF
-,TRBV27,TRBJ2-3,CASRLAGGTDTQYF
-,TRBV6-5,TRBJ1-4,CASSYGGFYEKLFF
-,TRBV18,TRBJ2-1,CASSPPELSSYNEQFF
-,TRBV9,TRBJ1-5,CASSVGAGNQPQHF
-,TRBV29-1,TRBJ2-5,CSAREGRRETQYF
-,TRBV5-8,TRBJ2-1,CASSLVGRGPHEQFF
-,TRBV6-2/TRBV6-3,TRBJ2-4,CASRPWATQLVKNIQYF
-,TRBV7-9,TRBJ2-7,CASSHRGRELVDEQYF
-,TRBV20-1,TRBJ1-6,CSASGLGQGSDSPLHF
-,TRBV6-5,TRBJ2-7,CASSLLGDTSHEQYF
-,TRBV11-3,TRBJ1-1,CASSRGGQPNTEAFF
-,TRBV9,TRBJ2-3,CASSPLPRDSQDTQYF
-,TRBV11-1,TRBJ2-7,CASSLEGGERNEQYF
-,TRBV7-8,TRBJ2-3,CASSLDGVLDTQYF
-,TRBV2,TRBJ2-7,CAGKKTGAEQYF
once,TRBV7-9,TRBJ2-1,CASSPVSWGNEQFF
few,TRBV2,TRBJ2-7,CASSEVSAAEQYF
-,TRBV6-1,TRBJ2-7,CASSDQGVDYEQYF
once,TRBV19,TRBJ1-5,CASSIAPNQPQHF
-,TRBV2,TRBJ1-1,CASRDGQGGEAFF
-,TRBV27,TRBJ2-7,CASSLRGHLSTVGEQYF
-,TRBV28,TRBJ1-1,CASSLSQPPNTEAFF
few,TRBV14,TRBJ1-3,CASSQENGNTIYF
-,TRBV9,TRBJ1-1,CASSVTGDGNTEAFF
once,TRBV19,TRBJ2-5,CASSLEGGRTETQYF